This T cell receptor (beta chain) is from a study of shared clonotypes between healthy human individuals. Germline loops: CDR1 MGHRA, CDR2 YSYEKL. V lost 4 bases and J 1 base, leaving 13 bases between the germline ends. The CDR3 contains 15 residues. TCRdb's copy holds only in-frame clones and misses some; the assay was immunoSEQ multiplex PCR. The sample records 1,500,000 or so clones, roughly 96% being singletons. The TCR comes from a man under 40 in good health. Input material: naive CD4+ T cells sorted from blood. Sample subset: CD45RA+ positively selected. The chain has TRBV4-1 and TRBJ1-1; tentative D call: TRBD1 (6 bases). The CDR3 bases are TGCGCCAGCAGCCCAGAACAGGGCCGGAACACTGAAGCTTTCTTT. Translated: CASSPEQGRNTEAFF.